This T cell receptor beta chain was captured in a study of T cell clones after liver transplantation. As for the study in general: Until 12-24 months post-transplant, subjects got standard immunosuppression and no induction.

The CDR3 runs 13 residues. The germline V and J ends were trimmed by 4 bases and 5 bases, with 13 bases remaining between them. The germline V gene encodes CDR1 SGDLS and CDR2 YYNGEE. Libraries were prepared by immunoSEQ multiplex PCR; TCRdb keeps only in-frame clonotypes and omits some of them. The data hold under 55,000 clones, with roughly nine tenths observed a single time. Source: CD8+ T cells from blood, taken 12 months after liver transplant. The V gene is TRBV9, the J gene TRBJ2-7, with a tentative D call TRBD1 (5 bases). The receptor comes from a human patient who received a liver transplant. Some T cells may have originated in the graft donor. The CDR3 is CASSPGHSDEQYF. CDR3 in DNA: TGTGCCAGCAGCCCAGGGCATTCGGACGAGCAGTACTTC.